The text below deals with one TCR beta chain. Measured with immunoSEQ multiplex PCR; TCRdb has only the in-frame clones, and not every one. The sample holds about 320,000 clones, roughly 90% seen once. The data originate from a study of blood T cell repertoires in COVID-19. This CDR3 is 12 amino acids long. CDR1 is SEHNR and CDR2 is FQNEAQ in the germline V gene (reference sequence). The V end lost 11 bases, the J end lost 2 bases, and 12 bases lay between the germline ends. Living in 24 US areas, the participants were between about 18 and 100 years of age. The specimen was PBMCs or T cells enriched from blood (not recorded which). The clonotype comes from a woman between 25 and 40 years old who had been exposed to COVID-19. The chain links TRBV7-9 to TRBJ2-5; perhaps TRBD1 as D (5 bases). The CDR3 is CALGVSQETQYF. In nucleotides, the CDR3 is TGTGCCTTAGGGGTGTCTCAAGAGACCCAGTACTTC.